This TCR beta chain was captured by sequencing in a study of shared clonotypes between healthy human individuals (dated by TCRdb to 2018 to 2020). About the study as a whole: The cohort comprised two women and three men aged 18 to 49 years. For each donor, three plates each were used for CD4 naive and CD4 memory, two plates were used for CD8 naive, and one plate was used for CD8 memory. To estimate repertoire size and how much clonotypes are shared between individuals, the study performed deep sequencing of blood TCR repertoires from 4 to 6 healthy adults. To increase sequencing depth and limit assay-specific biases, different laboratories used diverse techniques to prepare libraries and sequence TCR repertoires. Per donor, leukapheresis produced somewhere between about 0.94 and 9 billion PBMCs. Overall results and qualifications from the work: Naive subsets generally had larger estimated clonotype richness than memory subsets. The small number of donors limited the genetic and exposure-history diversity represented. Rarefaction of sorted-subset datasets indicated incomplete sequencing despite the large sequencing depth. When a few donors were compared, the shared fraction of clonotypes was around 5% for naive CD4, roughly 3.4% for naive CD8, 2.3% for memory CD4, and 0.3% to 0.5% for memory CD8. Based on pairwise subsampling, the degree of clonotype sharing among donors was expected to be affected by sequencing depth. Sampling was restricted to blood, and TCR repertoires in tissues likely differ from the TCR repertoires found in blood. Clonotypes shared by all four sorted-subset donors showed higher generation probabilities than non-shared clonotypes.

A word on this clone: The clone's antigen remains unknown. No clone much larger than this one lies a single base away; base qualities are absent.

Healthy HIV-negative adults with no recently reported acute infections or vaccinations were included as donors. Only Caucasian adults living in Nashville, Tennessee, USA were represented among the donors. CD4+ T cells were enriched by magnetic negative selection; naive cells were then positively selected on CD45RA, and the negative fraction formed the memory subset. After blood collection by leukapheresis, PBMCs were isolated using Ficoll-Histopaque density gradient centrifugation and then cryopreserved in the vapor phase of liquid nitrogen. Analytical flow cytometry was used to check the purity and quantity of each magnetically sorted T cell population. Genomic DNA was isolated from each sorted fraction and quantified by UV absorbance on a Nanodrop 2000c. V lost 0 bases and J lost 5 bases; the stretch between them is 8 bases long. Via the germline V gene, CDR1 is LGHNA and CDR2 YNFKEQ. From cysteine to phenylalanine, the CDR3 is 13 amino acids long. Here the CDR3 DNA is all that survives: 39 bases in frame from base 1.

TCR CDR3 regions were amplified from genomic DNA by multiplex PCR using the deep immunoSEQ assay. Extracted genomic DNA from each cell subset was spread evenly across all wells of several immunoSEQ 96-well plates, with each plate serving as a replicate. For sorted subsets, roughly 200 ng of genomic DNA, equivalent to around 31,000 T cell genomes, went into each replicate PCR. Purified libraries were measured with a Qubit 3.0 fluorometer, size-checked on a Bioanalyzer 2100, and measured again with the KAPA Library Quantification kit. Every immunoSEQ 96-well plate was sequenced on a dedicated single-read 150-cycle Illumina NextSeq 550 flow cell. Concerning the study's data processing: Because only junctional sequences without quality scores were contained in the immunoSEQ output, filtering matching that applied to full-length reads could not be performed. To assign V/J genes and CDR3, sequences were annotated against IMGT germline references using PyIR, a Python wrapper for IgBLAST v1.9. Reads were removed for weak V/J assignments (E-value above 1e-6), missing CDR3, stop codons, out-of-frame junctions, or ambiguous translated residues. V3J clonotypes were defined as sequences sharing the same inferred V gene, J gene, and CDR3 amino acid sequence. Percentage overlap between repertoires was computed as shared unique clonotypes divided by the size of the smaller repertoire. Richness of each repertoire was evaluated using RTK rarefaction, the Chao1 estimator, and Recon v2.1 estimates of unobserved clonotypes. Generation probabilities for all TCRbeta clonotypes obtained by the gDNA method from four donors were computed using OLGA. TCRdb took over this immuneACCESS table, retaining in-frame rearrangements with V and J assigned. Such tables are incomplete; in checked studies, under half of the missing clones stem from an unresolved V gene, and the remainder is unexplained. D and trimming were read from the DNA, whereas the V and J calls and clone size are those reported in that table. The sample table shows over a million clones, and 95% to 97% are seen once. Roughly 1.2% of the sample comes from the top ten.

The material sequenced was naive CD4+ T cells sorted from blood. The cell subset or site label, as the study defines it: CD45RA+ positively selected. The TCR was taken from a man aged 25-45 years in good health. The chain couples TRBV4-2 to TRBJ2-7, with the D call tentatively TRBD1 or TRBD2, each fitting 5 bases. The DNA sequence is given as TGTGCCAGCAGCCAAGAGGGGGTCCACGAGCAGTACTTC. Translated, this gives CASSQEGVHEQYF.